Sequencing of this T cell receptor beta chain was carried out in a study of post-analysis software for immune sequencing data. As for the study in general: Included among the disease courses, which were recorded for the cohort, were relapsing-remitting, secondary progressive and progressive-relapsing multiple sclerosis. Study outcomes and limitations: Five or six TRBV segments, TRBV5-6, TRBV5-1 and TRBV20-1 among them, were found more frequent in patients than controls. Samples from one preparation batch, clustered by F measure, grouped strongly together. A significant reduction in normalized Chao1 diversity was observed in multiple sclerosis patients versus controls.

V was cut by 5 bases and J by 3 bases, with 22 bases left in between. This CDR3 comprises 17 residues. Concerning this clonotype: Its matching antigen is unknown.

Prepared TCR beta cDNA libraries contained unique molecular identifiers. TCRdb redid the calling of the PCR reads with MiXCR, one entry per CDR3 protein. The data show around 710,000 distinct CDR3 sequences, about 43% seen once. The receptor's source is a girl under 18 with multiple sclerosis. This rearrangement joins TRBV12-3 or TRBV12-4 to TRBJ2-5, with a weak D call TRBD2 (5 bases). Sequenced input: blood. The DNA for the CDR3 is TGTGCCAGCAGTGCCCTCGGAAGCGGAGACACAAAAGAGACCCAGTACTTC. Amino acids: CASSALGSGDTKETQYF.